The text below deals with one T cell receptor beta chain. The data were taken from a study of cytomegalovirus exposure and HLA in healthy donors. This CDR3 spans 14 amino acids. Per the germline V gene, CDR1 is SGHAT and CDR2 is FQDESV (reference sequence). Trimming stripped 5 bases from V and 4 bases from J, with 14 bases between. Vbeta (60) and Jbeta (13) primers were used in the PCR. Libraries were prepared by immunoSEQ multiplex PCR; TCRdb keeps only in-frame clonotypes and omits some of them. There are approximately 150,000 clones in the sample; more than 65% occur only once, and 1% to 1.5% lies in the top ten.

The chain couples TRBV11-1 to TRBJ1-1; TRBD1 is a possible D gene (5 bases). The material sequenced was PBMCs. This receptor was identified in a man aged 50 to 60 in good health and CMV-seropositive. Here the CDR3 reads CASSRGGGFTEAFF. The CDR3 nucleotides read TGTGCCAGCAGCCGCGGCGGGGGGTTCACTGAAGCTTTCTTT.